Each of the 25 T cell receptor beta chains below was sequenced from the same sample in a study of shared T cell receptors in the human thymus. The table came from immunoSEQ multiplex PCR; TCRdb's copy has only in-frame clones and leaves some out. This table holds hundreds of thousands of clones, 70% to 90% found once. This sample also belongs to another study, concerning human thymus T cells.

Sample: thymocytes. Source of these receptors: a boy younger than two with a congenital heart defect.

The gene calls are TRBV5-5 and TRBJ1-1; a possible D gene is TRBD1 (6 bases). The CDR3 runs to 14 residues. Trimming took 3 bases from V and 2 from J, leaving 11 bases between them. The germline gives CDR1 SGHKS, CDR2 YYEKEE (reference sequence). The CDR3, as DNA: TGTGCCAGCAGCTCGGGACACCGAAACACTGAAGCTTTCTTT. Protein product: CASSSGHRNTEAFF. The full variable domain, with the rest looked up from reference TRBV5-5 and TRBJ1-1, is DAGVTQSPTHLIKTRGQQVTLRCSPISGHKSVSWYQQVLGQGPQFIFQYYEKEERGRGNFPDRFSARQFPNYSSELNVNALLLGDSALYLCASSSGHRNTEAFFGQGTRLTVV.

V and J are TRBV10-3 and TRBJ1-1; D not certain. Germline V CDR1 and CDR2: ENHRY, SYGVKD. V was pared by 3 bases and J by 5 bases, with 22 bases between. The CDR3 runs to 17 residues. For the CDR3, the DNA is TGTGCCATCAGTGACCTCGAAGTGCTGGCTGGCAAAACTGAAGCTTTCTTT. It yields the protein CAISDLEVLAGKTEAFF.

The chain combines TRBV7-9 with TRBJ1-4; no definite D call. V was pared by 5 bases and J by 1 base, with 23 bases between. The CDR3 length is 19 residues. Germline-derived CDR1 and CDR2 are SEHNR and FQNEAQ (reference sequence). As DNA, the CDR3 is TGTGCCAGCAGCCGCCTGGGGTGGTCCGGGGATGAAACTAATGAAAAACTGTTTTTT. Translation: CASSRLGWSGDETNEKLFF.

This chain links TRBV28 with TRBJ2-7, with 8 bases aligning to TRBD1. The germline V gene has CDR1 MDHEN and CDR2 SYDVKM. The CDR3 runs 17 residues. The J segment lost 1 base and the V segment lost 2 bases, leaving 10 bases of the junction unmatched. For the CDR3, the DNA is TGTGCCAGCAGTTTACCTTGGACAGGGCCCTCATCCTACGAGCAGTACTTC. This gives the protein CASSLPWTGPSSYEQYF.

The chain couples TRBV2 to TRBJ2-1, with 11 nucleotides matching TRBD1. The CDR3 loop spans 15 amino acids. With 6 bases clipped from V and 7 bases from J, the junction kept 8 bases outside the gene matches. The germline V gene has CDR1 SNHLY and CDR2 FYNNEI. This CDR3 is CASSPGQGASNEQFF. For the CDR3, the DNA is TGTGCCAGCAGCCCTGGACAGGGGGCTTCTAATGAGCAGTTCTTC.

This chain joins TRBV28 and TRBJ1-2, with 9 nucleotides matching TRBD1. The CDR3 length is 18 residues. CDR1 and CDR2 (germline): MDHEN, SYDVKM. Trimming removed 3 bases from V and 4 bases from J; junction bases left unmatched: 15. CDR3 protein: CASSFPGTGRTLFYGYTF. CDR3 nucleotides: TGTGCCAGCAGTTTTCCCGGGACAGGGAGGACCCTATTCTATGGCTACACCTTC.

V gene TRBV6-1 combines with J gene TRBJ2-7; possibly TRBD1 for D (6 bases). The CDR3 length is 13 residues. The germline V gene encodes CDR1 MNHNS and CDR2 SASEGT. Trimming took off 1 base at V and 4 bases at J, with 8 bases between the two ends. The CDR3 reads CASSEEGEYEQYF. DNA for the CDR3: TGTGCCAGCAGTGAAGAGGGGGAATACGAGCAGTACTTC.

V and J are TRBV11-2 and TRBJ2-7; D is unclear. The CDR3 runs 12 residues. Trimming took 2 bases from V and 3 from J, leaving 5 bases between them. CDR1 and CDR2 (germline): SGHAT, FQNNGV. The CDR3 nucleotides are TGTGCCAGCAGCTTAAGCGTCTACGAGCAGTACTTC. This encodes CASSLSVYEQYF.

The J gene is TRBJ2-7, the V gene TRBV29-1, with 10 bases aligning to TRBD1. The CDR3 contains 15 residues. In germline, CDR1 is SQVTM, CDR2 ANQGSEA. The V gene end was trimmed by 5 bases and the J gene end by 5 bases; junction bases not matched to a gene: 12. The CDR3: CSVQSGTGVGNEQYF. DNA for the CDR3: TGCAGCGTTCAGTCCGGGACAGGGGTTGGGAACGAGCAGTACTTC.

This clone has a handful of counts. At one boundary the junction diverges from the germline segment, which might be a read error. The chain carries TRBV6-6 and TRBJ2-2; D not resolved. The length of the CDR3 is 15 residues. Germline CDR1 reads MNHNY; CDR2 reads SVGAGI (reference sequence). The CDR3: CASSYLPPKTGELFF. CDR3 nucleotides: TGTGCCAGCAGTTACCTACCTCCGAAGACCGGGGAGCTGTTTTTT.

The chain recombines TRBV19 with TRBJ2-6; 7 bases match TRBD1. Trimming cost V 5 bases and J 0 bases; bases outside gene matches: 7. The CDR3 has 17 residues. Germline V gene data show CDR1 as LNHDA and CDR2 as SQIVND (reference sequence). The CDR3 bases are TGTGCCAGTAGTTCCCCGGACAGGCACTCTGGGGCCAACGTCCTGACTTTC. Its translation: CASSSPDRHSGANVLTF.

There are a few counts of this clone. V is TRBV25-1 and J is TRBJ1-3; D remains ambiguous. The CDR3 is 13 amino acids. The V end lost 1 base, the J end lost 8 bases, and 9 bases lay between the germline ends. Germline assignment: CDR1 MGHDK and CDR2 SYGVNS. CDR3 in amino acids: CASSELWGDTIYF. CDR3 nucleotide sequence: TGTGCCAGCAGTGAATTGTGGGGAGACACCATATATTTT. Full variable domain (outside the CDR3, taken from reference TRBV25-1 and TRBJ1-3): EADIYQTPRYLVIGTGKKITLECSQTMGHDKMYWYQQDPGMELHLIHYSYGVNSTEKGDLSSESTVSRIRTEHFPLTLESARPSHTSQYLCASSELWGDTIYFGEGSWLTVV.

The chain has TRBV4-3 and TRBJ2-3, with 10 bases lining up with TRBD1. CDR3 length: 15 amino acids. V trimming: 0 bases; J trimming: 11 bases; junction bases outside the gene matches: 8. Germline CDR1 LGHNA, CDR2 YSLEER. In DNA, the CDR3 is TGCGCCAGCAGCCAAGAATCATCGGGACAGGGGAAGCAGTATTTT. This sequence encodes CASSQESSGQGKQYF.

The chain uses TRBV6-6 and TRBJ2-7; tentatively, D is TRBD2 (7 bases). This CDR3 region has 15 residues. V was trimmed by 1 base and J by 4 bases, leaving 14 bases between them. The germline gives CDR1 MNHNY, CDR2 SVGAGI (reference sequence). The CDR3 DNA reads as TGTGCCAGCAGTTACTGGGGGGGCCCAGATTACGAGCAGTACTTC. Amino acids: CASSYWGGPDYEQYF.

The sample holds a few counts of this clone. The chain couples TRBV21-1 to TRBJ2-7; the table's D gene call, TRBD1, was not cross checked with the DNA. TRBV21-1 corresponds to a pseudogene. This CDR3 is 13 amino acids long. The chain's CDR3 is CASSKDRYYEQYF. Here the CDR3 DNA reads TGTGCCAGCAGCAAAGACAGGTACTACGAGCAGTACTTC.

The rearrangement joins TRBV7-2 to TRBJ1-3; unclear D gene. This CDR3 region has 12 residues. Germline loops: CDR1 SGHTA, CDR2 FQGNSA. V lost 4 bases, J lost 8 bases, and 9 bases lay in between. In DNA form, the CDR3 reads TGTGCCAGCAGCTCTTTGGTAGACACCATATATTTT. Translated: CASSSLVDTIYF.

V and J are TRBV6-1 and TRBJ1-2; TRBD1 might be the D (5 bases). Between the trimmed V and J ends, which lost 0 bases and 8 bases, there was a span of 13 bases. Per the germline V gene, CDR1 is MNHNS and CDR2 is SASEGT. CDR3 size: 14 residues. Here the CDR3 reads CASSEADQGVGYTF. The DNA for the CDR3 is TGTGCCAGCAGTGAAGCGGATCAGGGTGTCGGCTACACCTTC.

CDR3 region: CSVLNGTGGSEQYF. CDR3 DNA: TGCAGCGTATTAAACGGGACAGGGGGCAGCGAGCAGTACTTC. The chain recombines TRBV29-1 with TRBJ2-7; 12 bases map to TRBD1. Trimming at V came to 6 bases and at J to 6 bases, leaving 9 bases not matched to a gene. The germline gives CDR1 SQVTM, CDR2 ANQGSEA. The CDR3 loop spans 14 amino acids.

The V call is TRBV4-2, the J call TRBJ2-1; 10 bases are shared with TRBD2. Trimming cost V 3 bases and J 9 bases; bases outside gene matches: 20. Germline V gene sequence: CDR1 LGHNA, CDR2 YNFKEQ. CDR3 length: 19 residues. DNA for the CDR3: TGTGCCAGCAGCCAGAAGACAGGGGCCCGACTAGCGGGTGACCTTGAGCAGTTCTTC. Translation: CASSQKTGARLAGDLEQFF.

This chain joins TRBV10-3 and TRBJ2-4, with D tentatively TRBD1 (7 bases). The CDR3 has 13 residues. Germline V CDR1 and CDR2: ENHRY, SYGVKD. The V end was cut by 8 bases, the J end by 8 bases, with 16 bases between. The CDR3 sequence is CAIPRQGGYIQYF. CDR3 bases: TGTGCCATCCCTAGGCAGGGGGGTTACATTCAGTACTTC.

This clone was seen a single time. The chain employs TRBV10-2 and TRBJ2-3; 8 bases match TRBD2. The CDR3 runs 18 residues. J was trimmed by 7 bases and V by 5 bases; bases with no gene match: 20. CDR1 and CDR2 from the germline V gene are WSHSY and SAAADI. CDR3 in DNA: TGCGCCAGCAGTACGGGGACTAGGGCTGGAGCAAACAGATATACGCAGTATTTT. Translation gives CASSTGTRAGANRYTQYF.

This chain uses TRBV7-9 with TRBJ2-7, with D hard to call. This CDR3 spans 15 amino acids. Germline assignment: CDR1 SEHNR and CDR2 FQNEAQ (reference sequence). Trimming pared 1 base from V and 3 bases from J, leaving 13 bases between. The chain's CDR3 is CASSLEVGLGYEQYF. The CDR3 nucleotides are TGTGCCAGCAGCTTAGAGGTCGGTCTAGGCTACGAGCAGTACTTC.

The V call is TRBV4-3, the J call TRBJ2-1; D remains ambiguous. V was trimmed by 3 bases and J by 16 bases, leaving 28 bases between them. The CDR3 sequence is 16 residues long. Germline CDR1 and CDR2: LGHNA and YSLEER. CDR3 in amino acids: CASSHSSRSPHTTSFF. The CDR3 DNA follows: TGCGCCAGCAGCCACTCAAGTCGGAGCCCACATACGACGTCATTCTTC.

V usage is TRBV27 and J usage is TRBJ1-5; D is ambiguous. CDR1 and CDR2 from the germline V gene are MNHEY and SMNVEV (reference sequence). The length of the CDR3 is 15 residues. V shed 1 base and J shed 0 bases, with 7 bases lying between them. In nucleotides, the CDR3 is TGTGCCAGCAGTTTATACCAGGATAGCAATCAGCCCCAGCATTTT. This sequence encodes CASSLYQDSNQPQHF.

The V call is TRBV10-3, the J call TRBJ2-7, with 7 bases lining up with TRBD2. Germline CDR1 and CDR2: ENHRY and SYGVKD. The junction had 13 bases not matched to a gene; V was cut back by 8 bases and J by 3 bases. There are 15 residues in the CDR3. CDR3 coding DNA: TGTGCCATCCGTCTGGGTCTAGCGGATATCTACGAGCAGTACTTC. Encoded protein: CAIRLGLADIYEQYF.